The rows below give T cell receptor beta chains drawn from one sample of a study of human thymus T cells. Some clones are missing from TCRdb's copy, which holds only in-frame ones; the method was immunoSEQ multiplex PCR. This table has around 130,000 clones, just under 95% appearing once. The source material was thymus tissue. All receptors derive from a boy less than two years old with a congenital heart defect but otherwise immunologically healthy. Each CDR3 is given with its conserved first and last residue.

V gene,J gene,CDR3 protein
TRBV14,TRBJ2-5,CASSQEPPSGGYQETQYF
TRBV20-1,TRBJ2-7,CSARQSYEQYF
TRBV18,TRBJ1-6,CASSRDSYNSPLHF
TRBV4-3,TRBJ2-7,CASSQDRRCEQYF
TRBV7-8,TRBJ2-2,CASISKTDTSKAGELFF
TRBV7-9,TRBJ2-1,CASSRNRAPGGNEQFF
TRBV28,TRBJ2-1,CASGDSITVTPRDEQFF
TRBV29-1,TRBJ1-1,CSVYRLRVSGTEAFF
TRBV10-3,TRBJ1-6,CAISDPMAQAYNSPLHF
TRBV19,TRBJ1-2,CASRKTGNANYGYTF
TRBV9,TRBJ2-3,CASSVGFGDTQYF
TRBV11-2,TRBJ2-2,CASSLGPGGNTGELFF
TRBV5-1,TRBJ1-1,CASAQQGLGTEAFF
TRBV5-1,TRBJ1-4,CASSKGVSEKLFF
TRBV11-2,TRBJ1-4,CASNQNRPGNGLFF
TRBV6-5,TRBJ2-2,CASGSRGRGTGELFF
TRBV18,TRBJ2-2,CASSRNTGELFF
TRBV4-1,TRBJ2-5,CASSQKLAGGPLEETQYF
TRBV28,TRBJ2-7,CASCPKLAGEQYF
TRBV7-9,TRBJ2-7,CASSPLVPRVGRNEQYF
TRBV2,TRBJ2-3,CASRRGDTQYF
TRBV5-1,TRBJ1-2,CASSLEFGGSYRLYGYTF
TRBV25-1,TRBJ2-3,CASSERLADTQYF